Presented here are 25 T cell receptor beta chains from one specimen sequenced in a study of CD8+CD57+ T cells in acquired aplastic anemia. Genomic DNA served as template for TCR beta VDJ and CDR3 profiling. TCRdb called the reads again in MiXCR, with one record for every CDR3 protein. Of around 200,000 distinct CDR3 sequences detected, roughly 50% appear once; the ten largest clones hold 15% to 20%. In patients chosen for sequencing, flow cytometry had shown CD8+CD57+ cell expansion. Material: sorted CD4+, CD8+, or CD8+CD57+ T cells (not recorded which) from PBMCs. These receptors were obtained from a human donor with aplastic anemia.

The CDR3 bases are TGTGCCAGCAGTGATGGTGAGCAGTTCTTC. Protein product: CASSDGEQFF. The rearrangement uses TRBV2 and TRBJ2-1; D not certain. Germline V gene lookup returns CDR1 SNHLY and CDR2 FYNNEI. The V gene lost 3 bases and the J gene lost 9 bases, with 3 bases spanning the gap. This CDR3 contains 10 residues.

V gene TRBV6-5 combines with J gene TRBJ1-2; D ambiguous. CDR3 size: 14 residues. The germline gives CDR1 MNHEY, CDR2 SVGAGI. V lost 2 bases, J lost 0 bases, and 7 bases lay in between. The CDR3 spells CASSYLQANYGYTF. The CDR3 DNA sequence: TGTGCCAGCAGTTACCTACAAGCTAACTATGGCTACACCTTC.

This clonotype was seen repeatedly, ten times or more. The V and J genes are TRBV7-8 and TRBJ1-2, with a possible D match to TRBD1 (6 bases). This CDR3 is 15 amino acids long. Germline CDR1 SGHVS, CDR2 FQNEAQ. V lost 1 base, J lost 3 bases, and 12 bases lay in between. CDR3 DNA: TGTGCCAGCAGCTTAGTCGGGGGCGCGGACTATGGCTACACCTTC. It codes for CASSLVGGADYGYTF.

V is TRBV7-2 and J is TRBJ2-7; 9 bases align to TRBD2. This CDR3 is 17 amino acids long. The V gene's germline CDR1 is SGHTA and CDR2 FQGNSA. V gave up 4 bases and J gave up 3 bases; unmatched junction bases: 13. In DNA form, the CDR3 reads TGTGCCAGCAGCTGTAGCGGGGGTCGGCCAACCCACTACGAGCAGTACTTC. This sequence encodes CASSCSGGRPTHYEQYF.

This clonotype was seen ten or more times. CDR3 in DNA: TGTGCCAGCAGTGAAGGACAGGGGAGGAGCACAGATACGCAGTATTTT. It specifies CASSEGQGRSTDTQYF. This chain uses TRBV6-4 with TRBJ2-3; the match to TRBD1 covers 9 bases. This CDR3 comprises 16 residues. Trimming took 3 bases from V and 0 from J; bases not matched to a gene: 4. The V gene's germline CDR1 is MRHNA and CDR2 SNTAGT.

About this clonotype: One end of the junction varies from germline; a read error may be responsible. This chain joins TRBV28 and TRBJ1-5; a possible D gene is TRBD1 (6 bases). The CDR3 extends over 14 amino acids. Germline CDR1 reads MDHEN; CDR2 reads SYDVKM. DNA for the CDR3: TGTGCCAGCGGTTTATCACAGGGTTATCAGCCCCAACATTTT. This encodes CASGLSQGYQPQHF. Full variable domain (rest looked up from reference TRBV28 and TRBJ1-5): DVKVTQSSRYLVKRTGEKVFLECVQDMDHENMFWYRQDPGLGLRLIYFSYDVKMKEKGDIPEGYSVSREKKERFSLILESASTNQTSMYLCASGLSQGYQPQHFGDGTRLSIL.

A few counts support this clonotype. The gene calls are TRBV9 and TRBJ2-3; 9 nucleotides line up with TRBD2. Losses at the gene ends were 3 bases for V and 5 bases for J; bases not matched to a gene: 10. The CDR3 covers 16 residues. CDR1 and CDR2 from the germline V gene are SGDLS and YYNGEE. The DNA for the CDR3 is TGTGCCAGCAGCGGTCTAGCGGGACCGGGGGAAGATACGCAGTATTTT. Translating gives CASSGLAGPGEDTQYF.

The chain uses TRBV18 and TRBJ1-1, with D hard to call. The CDR3 has 12 amino acids. Trimming removed 4 bases from V and 1 base from J, with 4 bases in between. Looked up from germline, CDR1 is KGHSH and CDR2 is LQKENI. CDR3 DNA sequence: TGTGCCAGCTCACTTAGGAACACTGAAGCTTTCTTT. This translates into CASSLRNTEAFF.

The chain employs TRBV12-3 or TRBV12-4 and TRBJ2-2; 8 nucleotides agree with TRBD1. Trimming at V came to 6 bases and at J to 0 bases, leaving 3 bases not matched to a gene. This CDR3 is 15 amino acids long. The CDR3 sequence is CASSWDRTNTGELFF. The CDR3 nucleotides read TGTGCCAGCAGCTGGGACAGGACGAACACCGGGGAGCTGTTTTTT.

Details on this clonotype: Since the CDR3 does not end with the conserved phenylalanine or tryptophan, this likely comes from a read error. No DNA is shown, since the ends of the CDR3 on it are uncertain; the CDR3 is the one TCRdb lists. This chain links TRBV2 with TRBJ1-1; the table names TRBD1, a call not compared with the DNA. Germline V gene data show CDR1 as SNHLY and CDR2 as FYNNEI. The CDR3 is 16 amino acids in total, end residues counted. The CDR3 protein is CASSAKPGQGNTEASL.

This clonotype has only a few counts. The CDR3 sequence is CASSRGQRNEKLFF. In DNA, the CDR3 is TGTGCCAGCAGCCGTGGACAGAGGAATGAAAAACTGTTTTTT. This chain uses TRBV3-1 with TRBJ1-4; weak D call: TRBD1 (6 bases). CDR3 size: 14 residues. Per germline, CDR1 LGHDT and CDR2 YNNKEL (reference sequence). V lost 4 bases and J lost 5, with 11 bases in between.

In this sample, this clonotype turned up once. A junction end diverges from the germline sequence, so it may reflect a read error. The DNA for the CDR3 is TGTGCCAGTAGTACCCAGGGGACCACCGGGGAGCTGTACTTC. Residues: CASSTQGTTGELYF. V usage is TRBV19 and J usage is TRBJ2-7; D is perhaps TRBD1 (6 bases). CDR1 is LNHDA and CDR2 is SQIVND in the germline V gene (reference sequence). The CDR3 runs to 14 residues.

The V gene is TRBV12-3 or TRBV12-4, the J gene TRBJ1-6, with a tentative D call TRBD1 (5 bases). The CDR3 consists of 16 residues. V gave up 5 bases and J gave up 1 base, with 12 bases separating them. The CDR3 here is CASSLDSRSYNSPLHF. In DNA form, the CDR3 reads TGTGCCAGCAGTCTCGACAGCCGGTCCTATAATTCACCCCTCCACTTT.

The rearrangement uses TRBV28 and TRBJ2-2; D may be TRBD2 (5 bases). V lost 7 bases, J lost 3 bases, and 9 bases lay in between. The germline V gene encodes CDR1 MDHEN and CDR2 SYDVKM. This CDR3 has 13 amino acids. The CDR3 sequence: CASTRADTGELFF. CDR3 nucleotides: TGTGCCAGCACTCGAGCGGACACCGGGGAGCTGTTTTTT.

At least ten counts were recorded for this clonotype. In nucleotides, the CDR3 is TGCGCCAGCAGCTTGAACAGGGGGCGAGGTGAAGCTTTCTTT. Protein product: CASSLNRGRGEAFF. The V and J genes are TRBV5-1 and TRBJ1-1; TRBD1 matches 9 bases. V was pared by 1 base and J by 7 bases, with 5 bases of the junction left unmatched. Germline loops: CDR1 SGHRS, CDR2 YFSETQ. This CDR3 spans 14 amino acids.

This clonotype was counted once. The chain combines TRBV5-1 with TRBJ1-1; 9 nucleotides match TRBD1. Trimming took 3 bases from V and 8 from J; bases not matched to a gene: 5. The CDR3 length is 13 residues. Germline V gives CDR1 SGHRS, CDR2 YFSETQ. This CDR3 is CASSSTGGGEAFF. In nucleotides, the CDR3 is TGCGCCAGCAGCTCAACAGGGGGCGGGGAAGCTTTCTTT. Supplemented by reference TRBV5-1 and TRBJ1-1, the full variable domain reads KAGVTQTPRYLIKTRGQQVTLSCSPISGHRSVSWYQQTPGQGLQFLFEYFSETQRNKGNFPGRFSGRQFSNSRSEMNVSTLELGDSALYLCASSSTGGGEAFFGQGTRLTVV.

This clonotype occurred many times. The V and J genes are TRBV9 and TRBJ1-3; D not certain. Per germline, CDR1 SGDLS and CDR2 YYNGEE. Trimming removed 0 bases from V and 0 bases from J, with 10 bases in between. The CDR3 is 16 amino acids. The CDR3 loop reads CASSVGDLHSGNTIYF. The CDR3 DNA reads TGTGCCAGCAGCGTAGGGGATCTCCACTCTGGAAACACCATATATTTT.

The chain carries TRBV15 and TRBJ2-2; TRBD1 agrees at 8 bases. V dropped 10 bases and J dropped 6; count of bases not matched to a gene: 10. CDR1 LNHNV and CDR2 YYDKDF come from the germline V gene (reference sequence). There are 14 residues in the CDR3. The CDR3 sequence: CASSLTGGSGELFF. Here the CDR3 DNA reads TGTGCCAGCAGTCTTACAGGGGGTTCCGGGGAGCTGTTTTTT.

The chain has TRBV19 and TRBJ1-1, with D perhaps matching TRBD1 (5 bases). Germline V gene sequence: CDR1 LNHDA, CDR2 SQIVND (reference sequence). The CDR3 consists of 13 residues. V lost 7 bases and J lost 7, with 16 bases in between. CDR3 protein: CASKWSGSDEAFF. The CDR3 DNA sequence: TGTGCCAGTAAATGGTCAGGGAGCGATGAAGCTTTCTTT.

This clonotype showed up many times. CDR3 sequence reads: CASSSVRGETQYF. Here the CDR3 DNA reads TGTGCCAGCAGCTCGGTCAGGGGGGAGACCCAGTACTTC. The genes are TRBV11-2 and TRBJ2-5, with 7 bases identical to TRBD1. V trimming: 4 bases; J trimming: 5 bases; junction bases outside the gene matches: 4. In germline, CDR1 is SGHAT, CDR2 FQNNGV. The length of the CDR3 is 13 residues.

V gene TRBV20-1 combines with J gene TRBJ1-5; a weak D match, TRBD1 (6 bases). This CDR3 is 14 amino acids long. The germline V gene has CDR1 DFQATT and CDR2 SNEGSKA (reference sequence). Trimming removed 3 bases at V and 6 bases at J, with 15 bases between. The CDR3 sequence is CSASLRGGGQPQHF. The CDR3 nucleotides read TGCAGTGCTAGCCTGAGAGGGGGTGGTCAGCCCCAGCATTTT.

This clonotype was seen repeatedly, ten times or more. The V call is TRBV29-1, the J call TRBJ2-7, with 8 bases lining up with TRBD1. The CDR3 is 12 amino acids. J was trimmed by 5 bases and V by 3 bases; bases with no gene match: 3. CDR1 is SQVTM, CDR2 ANQGSEA, per germline. CDR3 sequence reads: CSVEGTGDEQYF. As DNA, the CDR3 is TGCAGCGTTGAGGGGACAGGTGACGAGCAGTACTTC.

This clonotype has at least ten counts. The gene calls are TRBV5-1 and TRBJ2-3; D gene ambiguous. In germline, CDR1 is SGHRS, CDR2 YFSETQ. V lost 0 bases and J 3 bases, leaving 8 bases between the germline ends. The CDR3 has 14 amino acids. The CDR3 DNA reads as TGCGCCAGCAGCTTGGGTGGTTTTACAGATACGCAGTATTTT. It encodes CASSLGGFTDTQYF.

The genes are TRBV10-3 and TRBJ2-1, with D possibly being TRBD1 (5 bases). CDR3 size: 14 residues. Germline V lookup: CDR1 ENHRY, CDR2 SYGVKD. Trimming removed 6 bases at V and 7 bases at J, with 16 bases between. CDR3 sequence reads: CAIRQGNVANEQFF. In DNA form, the CDR3 reads TGTGCCATCAGGCAGGGTAATGTGGCAAATGAGCAGTTCTTC.

The count of this clonotype is one. The chain employs TRBV4-1 and TRBJ2-3, with D unresolved. V dropped 4 bases and J dropped 6 bases, with 11 bases sitting between them. The CDR3 runs 13 residues. CDR1 MGHRA and CDR2 YSYEKL come from the germline V gene. The CDR3 nucleotides are TGCGCCAGCAGCCCCATCAGCGTTGATACGCAGTATTTT. Translating it yields CASSPISVDTQYF.